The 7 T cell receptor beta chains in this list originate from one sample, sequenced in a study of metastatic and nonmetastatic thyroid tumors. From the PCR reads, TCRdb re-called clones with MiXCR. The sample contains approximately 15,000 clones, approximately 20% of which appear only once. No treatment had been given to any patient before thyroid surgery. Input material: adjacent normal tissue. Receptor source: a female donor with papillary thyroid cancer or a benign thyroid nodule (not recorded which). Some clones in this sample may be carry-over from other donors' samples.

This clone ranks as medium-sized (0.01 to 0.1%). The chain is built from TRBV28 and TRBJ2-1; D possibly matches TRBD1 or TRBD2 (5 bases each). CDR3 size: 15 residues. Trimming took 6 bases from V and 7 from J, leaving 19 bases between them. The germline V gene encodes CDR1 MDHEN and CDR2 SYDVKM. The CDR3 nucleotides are TGTGCCAGCAGCCTACCGGGACCCCGGAGGAATGAGCAGTTCTTC. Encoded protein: CASSLPGPRRNEQFF.

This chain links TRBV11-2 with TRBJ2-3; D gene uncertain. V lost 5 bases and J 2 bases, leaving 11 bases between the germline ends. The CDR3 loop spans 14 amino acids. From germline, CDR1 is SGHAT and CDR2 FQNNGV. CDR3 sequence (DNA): TGTGCCAGCAGCGTCGGTATTAACACAGATACGCAGTATTTT. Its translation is CASSVGINTDTQYF. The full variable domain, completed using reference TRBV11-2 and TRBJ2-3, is EAGVAQSPRYKIIEKRQSVAFWCNPISGHATLYWYQQILGQGPKLLIQFQNNGVVDDSQLPKDRFSAERLKGVDSTLKIQPAKLEDSAVYLCASSVGINTDTQYFGPGTRLTVL.

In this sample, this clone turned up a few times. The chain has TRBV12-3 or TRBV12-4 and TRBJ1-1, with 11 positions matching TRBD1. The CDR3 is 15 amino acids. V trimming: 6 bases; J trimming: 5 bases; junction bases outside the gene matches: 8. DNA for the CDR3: TGTGCCAGCAGCCGGACAGGGGGCGTAGGGACTGAAGCTTTCTTT. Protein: CASSRTGGVGTEAFF.

The CDR3 loop is CASSLLTGGEQYF. Written as DNA, the CDR3 is TGTGCCAGCAGCCTCTTAACGGGGGGCGAGCAGTACTTC. The chain recombines TRBV7-3 with TRBJ2-7; TRBD2 agrees at 7 bases. CDR1 SGHTA and CDR2 FQGTGA come from the germline V gene. J lost 6 bases, V lost 5 bases, and 7 bases had no gene match. CDR3 length equals 13 residues.

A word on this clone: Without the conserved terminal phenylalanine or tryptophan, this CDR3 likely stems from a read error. CDR3 in DNA: TGCGCCAGCAGCTTGGGCGTGGGGGGTCTGAGAGAGACACAGTACTTA. Translating it yields CASSLGVGGLRETQYL. The chain is built from TRBV5-1 and TRBJ2-5; D perhaps matches TRBD2 (6 bases). The CDR3 is made up of 16 amino acids. Per the germline V gene, CDR1 is SGHRS and CDR2 is YFSETQ.

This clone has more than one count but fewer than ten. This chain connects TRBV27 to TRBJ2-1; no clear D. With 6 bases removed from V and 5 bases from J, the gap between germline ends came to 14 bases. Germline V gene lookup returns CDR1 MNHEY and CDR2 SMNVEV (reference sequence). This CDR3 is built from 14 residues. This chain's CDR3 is CASRLGSRNNEQFF. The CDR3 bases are TGTGCCAGCAGATTAGGGTCCCGAAACAATGAGCAGTTCTTC.

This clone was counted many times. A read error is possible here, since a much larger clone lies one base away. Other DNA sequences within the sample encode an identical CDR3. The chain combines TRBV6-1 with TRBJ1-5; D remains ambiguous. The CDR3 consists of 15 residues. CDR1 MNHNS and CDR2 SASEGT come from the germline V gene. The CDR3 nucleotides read TGTGCCAGCAGTTCAGACGGATATAGCAATCAGCCTCAGCATTTT. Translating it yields CASSSDGYSNQPQHF.